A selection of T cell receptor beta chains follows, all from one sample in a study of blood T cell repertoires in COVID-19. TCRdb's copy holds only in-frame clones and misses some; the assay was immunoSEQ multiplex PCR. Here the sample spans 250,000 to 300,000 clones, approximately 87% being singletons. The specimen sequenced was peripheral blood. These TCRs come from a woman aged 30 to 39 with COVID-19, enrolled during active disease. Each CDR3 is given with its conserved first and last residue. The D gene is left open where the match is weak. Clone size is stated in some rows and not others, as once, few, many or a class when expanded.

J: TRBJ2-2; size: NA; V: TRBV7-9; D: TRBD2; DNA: TGTGCCAGCAGCCCCCGGGAGGGGGGCGCCGTCACCGGGGAGCTGTTTTTT; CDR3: CASSPREGGAVTGELFF
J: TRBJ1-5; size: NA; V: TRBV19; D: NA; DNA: TGTGCCAGCGCGGAGGGAACTAGCAATCAGCCCCAGCATTTT; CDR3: CASAEGTSNQPQHF
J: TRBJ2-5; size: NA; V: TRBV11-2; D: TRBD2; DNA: TGTGCCAGCAGCTCAGCACGAGCGGGGGGGCCGTCAAAAGAGACCCAGTACTTC; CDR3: CASSSARAGGPSKETQYF
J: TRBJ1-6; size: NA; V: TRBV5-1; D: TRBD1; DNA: TGCGCCAGCAGCTTCCGGGACAGGGTCTCACCCCTCCACTTT; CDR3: CASSFRDRVSPLHF
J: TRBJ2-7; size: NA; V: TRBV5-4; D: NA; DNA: TGTGCCAGCAGTCCTAATTCTCTCGAGCAGTACTTC; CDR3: CASSPNSLEQYF
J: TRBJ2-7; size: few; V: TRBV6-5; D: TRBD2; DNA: TGTGCCAGCAGTTACACCAGCGGGGACTACGAGCAGTACTTC; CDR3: CASSYTSGDYEQYF
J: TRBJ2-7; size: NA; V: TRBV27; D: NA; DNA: TGTGCCAGCAGTCCGGGGGAAAGGCCCTACGAGCAGTACTTC; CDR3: CASSPGERPYEQYF
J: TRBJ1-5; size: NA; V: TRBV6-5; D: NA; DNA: TGTGCCAGCAGTTCCTCGGGCCAGCCCCAGCATTTT; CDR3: CASSSSGQPQHF
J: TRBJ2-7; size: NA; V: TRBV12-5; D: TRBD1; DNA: TGTGCTAGTGGTGCCGGGACAGACCCTCACTCCTACGAGCAGTACTTC; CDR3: CASGAGTDPHSYEQYF
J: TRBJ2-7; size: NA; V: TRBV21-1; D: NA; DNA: TGTGCCAGCAGCAAAGATTTCCGGGACAGGGATAATCGTAGGGCCTACGAGCAGTACTTC; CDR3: CASSKDFRDRDNRRAYEQYF
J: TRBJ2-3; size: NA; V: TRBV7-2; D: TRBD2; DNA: TGTGCCAGCAGCTTACGGGGGGGGCAGTATTTT; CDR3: CASSLRGGQYF
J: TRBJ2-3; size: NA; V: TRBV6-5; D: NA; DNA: TGTGCCAGCAGGGATAGCGGAGACACAGATACGCAGTATTTT; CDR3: CASRDSGDTDTQYF
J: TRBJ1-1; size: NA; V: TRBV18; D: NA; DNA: TGTGCCAGCTCTTTACAGGCGAACACTGAAGCTTTCTTT; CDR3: CASSLQANTEAFF
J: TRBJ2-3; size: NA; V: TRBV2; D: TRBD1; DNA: TGTGCCAGCAGGGGACAGGGGGCCGGTACGCAGTATTTT; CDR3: CASRGQGAGTQYF
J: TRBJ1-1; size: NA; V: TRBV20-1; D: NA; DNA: TGCAGTGCTATGGGCCGCACTGAAGCTTTCTTT; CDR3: CSAMGRTEAFF
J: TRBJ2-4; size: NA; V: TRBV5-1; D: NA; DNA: TGCGCCAGCAGCTTGGTAGGACTAGCCAAAAACATTCAGTACTTC; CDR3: CASSLVGLAKNIQYF
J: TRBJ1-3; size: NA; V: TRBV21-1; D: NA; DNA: TGTGCCAGCAGCAAAAGGCAACAGGGAACTGGAAACACCATATATTTT; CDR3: CASSKRQQGTGNTIYF
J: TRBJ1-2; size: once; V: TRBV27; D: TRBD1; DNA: TGTGCCAGCAGCCCCCAGGGGGGCTATGGCTACACCTTC; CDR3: CASSPQGGYGYTF
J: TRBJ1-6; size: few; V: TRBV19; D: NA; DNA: TGTGCCAGTAGTACCGGACAGCGCGCGAATTCACCCCTCCACTTT; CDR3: CASSTGQRANSPLHF
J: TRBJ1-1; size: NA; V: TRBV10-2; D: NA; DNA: TGCGCCAGCAGTCCTTGGTCCTATCTGAACACTGAAGCTTTCTTT; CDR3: CASSPWSYLNTEAFF
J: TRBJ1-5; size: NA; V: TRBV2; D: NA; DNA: TGTGCCAGCACCGAACAGGTTCACAATCAGCCCCAGCATTTT; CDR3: CASTEQVHNQPQHF
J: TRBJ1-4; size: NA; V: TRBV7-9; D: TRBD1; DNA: TGTGCCAGCAGCGGGGGGACAGGGATGTTTAATGAAAAACTGTTTTTT; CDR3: CASSGGTGMFNEKLFF
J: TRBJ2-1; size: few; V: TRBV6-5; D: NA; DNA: TGTGCCAGCAGGGGTCTAGGCCCTCTCAATGAGCAGTTCTTC; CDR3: CASRGLGPLNEQFF
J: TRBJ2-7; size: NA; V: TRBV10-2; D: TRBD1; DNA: TGCGCCAGCCAACAGGGGGACGGGTACGAGCAGTACTTC; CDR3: CASQQGDGYEQYF
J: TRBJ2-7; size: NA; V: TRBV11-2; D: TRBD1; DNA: TGTGCCAGCAGGCACAGGGGCGAGCAGTACTTC; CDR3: CASRHRGEQYF
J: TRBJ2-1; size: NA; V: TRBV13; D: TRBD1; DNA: TGTGCCAGCAGCTCCATCCGGGACAGGGGGCTCCATGAGCAGTTCTTC; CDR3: CASSSIRDRGLHEQFF
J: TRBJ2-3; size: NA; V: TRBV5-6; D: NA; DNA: TGTGCCAGCAGCTTGGGGGCAGGGTGGGGCACAGATACGCAGTATTTT; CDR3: CASSLGAGWGTDTQYF
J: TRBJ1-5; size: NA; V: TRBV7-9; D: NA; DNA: TGTGCCAGCAGCTTAGGTGGGGGGGACAATCAGCCCCAGCATTTT; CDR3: CASSLGGGDNQPQHF
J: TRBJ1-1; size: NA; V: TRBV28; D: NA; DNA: TGTGCCAGCAGATCGATAAACAGGGCTTTGAACACTGAAGCTTTCTTT; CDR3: CASRSINRALNTEAFF
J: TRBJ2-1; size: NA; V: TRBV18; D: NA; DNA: TGTGCCAGCTCACCAACTTATAATGAGCAGTTCTTC; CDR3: CASSPTYNEQFF
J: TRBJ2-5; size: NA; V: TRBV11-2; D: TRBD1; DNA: TGTGCCAGCAGCTTAGCAATAGGGGGACAGCAAGAGACCCAGTACTTC; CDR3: CASSLAIGGQQETQYF
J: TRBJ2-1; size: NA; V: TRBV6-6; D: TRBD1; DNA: TGTGCCAGCAGACCGGGACAGGGACTTAATGAGCAGTTCTTC; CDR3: CASRPGQGLNEQFF
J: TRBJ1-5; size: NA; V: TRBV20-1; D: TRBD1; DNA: TGCAGTGCTAGTTTTCAGACAGGGAGTTCGAGACAGCCCCAGCATTTT; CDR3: CSASFQTGSSRQPQHF
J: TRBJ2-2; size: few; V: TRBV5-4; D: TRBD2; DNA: TGTGCCAGCAGCTTGTCTAGCGGGGGGACCGGGGAGCTGTTTTTT; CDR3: CASSLSSGGTGELFF
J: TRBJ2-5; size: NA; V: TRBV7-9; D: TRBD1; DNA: TGTGCCAGCAGCCGACGGACAGGGGGGCAAGAGACCCAGTACTTC; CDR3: CASSRRTGGQETQYF
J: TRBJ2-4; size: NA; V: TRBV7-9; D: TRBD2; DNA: TGTGCCAGCAGCTTGGGCGGGGGGGCCGTAAACATTCAGTACTTC; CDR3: CASSLGGGAVNIQYF
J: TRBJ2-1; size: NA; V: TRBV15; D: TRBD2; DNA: TGTGCCACCAGCAAGGGACTAGCGGGGTTGAATGAGCAGTTCTTC; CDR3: CATSKGLAGLNEQFF
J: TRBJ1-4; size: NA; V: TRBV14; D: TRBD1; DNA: TGTGCCAGCAGCAGGACAGGGGTTAATGAAAAACTGTTTTTT; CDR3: CASSRTGVNEKLFF
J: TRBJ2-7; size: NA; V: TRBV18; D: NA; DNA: TGTGCCAGCTCACCTCTCAGGGGGGCCTCCTACGAGCAGTACTTC; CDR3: CASSPLRGASYEQYF
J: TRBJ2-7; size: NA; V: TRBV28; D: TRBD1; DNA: TGTGCCAGCAGTGAAAACCGGGACAGGGGGTTTGAGCAGTACTTC; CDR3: CASSENRDRGFEQYF
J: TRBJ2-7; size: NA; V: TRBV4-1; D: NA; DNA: TGCGCCAGCTCTAGGACAACCTCCTACGAGCAGTACTTC; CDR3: CASSRTTSYEQYF
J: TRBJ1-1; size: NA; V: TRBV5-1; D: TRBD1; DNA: TGCGCCAGCAGCACAAGACAGGGGGCGGTGGGGACTGAAGCTTTCTTT; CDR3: CASSTRQGAVGTEAFF
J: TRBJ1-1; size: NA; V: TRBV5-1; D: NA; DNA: TGCGCCAGCAGCTTGGGGTCAGGGCACACTGAAGCTTTCTTT; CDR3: CASSLGSGHTEAFF
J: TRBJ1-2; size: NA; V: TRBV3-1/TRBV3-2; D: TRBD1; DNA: TGTGCCAGCAGCCAGGGACAGACAGGGGCGGTCAGTAATGGCTACACCTTC; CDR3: CASSQGQTGAVSNGYTF
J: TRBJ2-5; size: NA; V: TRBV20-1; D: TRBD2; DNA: TGCAGTGCTAGTCGGGTAGCGGGGGGTTCTGGGACCCAGTACTTC; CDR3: CSASRVAGGSGTQYF
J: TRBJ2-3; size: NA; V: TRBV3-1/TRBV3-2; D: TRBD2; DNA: TGTGCCAGCAGCCAAGATGTGCGGGGGGTACGAGATACGCAGTATTTT; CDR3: CASSQDVRGVRDTQYF
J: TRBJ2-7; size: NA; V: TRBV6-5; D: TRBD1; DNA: TGTGCCAGCCGGGACAGGGGGGGACACGAGCAGTACTTC; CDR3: CASRDRGGHEQYF
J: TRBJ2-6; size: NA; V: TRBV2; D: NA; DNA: TGTGCCAGCAGTGATTGGACAAGGGGGACCAACGTCCTGACTTTC; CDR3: CASSDWTRGTNVLTF
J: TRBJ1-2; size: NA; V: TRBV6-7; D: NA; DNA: TGTGCCAGCAGACCCCATCAGGGCTCCTATGGCTACACCTTC; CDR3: CASRPHQGSYGYTF
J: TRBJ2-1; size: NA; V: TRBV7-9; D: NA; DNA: TGTGCCAGCAGCCTAAACAGCCGGACTTGGTTCTTC; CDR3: CASSLNSRTWFF
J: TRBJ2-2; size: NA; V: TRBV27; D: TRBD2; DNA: TGTGCCAGCAGTCTACTAGCGGGGGGAGGAAACGGGGAGCTGTTTTTT; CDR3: CASSLLAGGGNGELFF
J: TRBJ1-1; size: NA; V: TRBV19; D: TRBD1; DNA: TGTGCCAGTAGTATTTTTGGGGTTGAGGGGGCCGGAGCTTTCTTT; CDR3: CASSIFGVEGAGAFF
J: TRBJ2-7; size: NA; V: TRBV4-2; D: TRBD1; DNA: TGTGCCAGCAGCCCGGCAGAGACAGGGTGGAACGAGCAGTACTTC; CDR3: CASSPAETGWNEQYF